The 25 T cell receptor beta chains presented below share a single source sample, sequenced in a study of blood T cell repertoires in COVID-19. The data were produced by immunoSEQ multiplex PCR, yet TCRdb's version contains in-frame clones alone and is incomplete. The sample has 99,000 or so clones; roughly 84% are singletons. The specimen sequenced was peripheral blood. Receptors originate from a man aged 65 to 85 with active or convalescent COVID-19.

The chain has TRBV7-2 and TRBJ2-2; 8 bases align to TRBD2. Trimming at V came to 7 bases and at J to 15 bases, leaving 16 bases not matched to a gene. The V gene's germline CDR1 is SGHTA and CDR2 FQGNSA. The CDR3 extends over 14 amino acids. The CDR3 protein is CASTPGGAGTSLFF. The DNA for the CDR3 is TGTGCCAGCACCCCGGGGGGGGCTGGGACTAGTTTGTTTTTT.

This chain joins TRBV28 and TRBJ2-7, with 7 bases matching TRBD1. Germline V lookup: CDR1 MDHEN, CDR2 SYDVKM. V lost 6 bases to trimming and J lost 5 bases; unmatched junction nucleotides: 7. This CDR3 is built from 13 residues. CDR3 DNA sequence: TGTGCCAGCAGGGGGACAGAGCCTAACGAGCAGTACTTC. This gives the protein CASRGTEPNEQYF.

Notes on this clone: Other DNA sequences from this sample encode an identical CDR3 as well. The chain couples TRBV2 to TRBJ1-1; no reliable D call. Germline V gene sequence: CDR1 SNHLY, CDR2 FYNNEI. The CDR3 covers 13 residues. Deletions cut 6 bases from V and 2 bases from J, with 10 bases between. CDR3 in amino acids: CASRADSNTEAFF. The CDR3, as DNA: TGTGCCAGCAGGGCAGACTCTAACACTGAAGCTTTCTTT.

The gene calls are TRBV9 and TRBJ2-3; 12 positions agree with TRBD2. Looked up from germline, CDR1 is SGDLS and CDR2 is YYNGEE. With V trimmed by 3 bases and J by 4 bases, 3 bases remained unmatched. CDR3 length: 15 residues. CDR3 residues: CASSASGGAADTQYF. CDR3 DNA sequence: TGTGCCAGCAGCGCTAGCGGGGGGGCGGCAGATACGCAGTATTTT. The full variable domain, completed using reference TRBV9 and TRBJ2-3, is DSGVTQTPKHLITATGQRVTLRCSPRSGDLSVYWYQQSLDQGLQFLIQYYNGEERAKGNILERFSAQQFPDLHSELNLSSLELGDSALYFCASSASGGAADTQYFGPGTRLTVL.

V usage is TRBV10-3 and J usage is TRBJ2-5, with a tentative D call TRBD2 (5 bases). The CDR3 spans 15 residues. CDR1 and CDR2 (germline): ENHRY, SYGVKD. Deletions cut 6 bases from V and 3 bases from J, with 17 bases between. In DNA, the CDR3 is TGTGCCATCAGCCTAAATAACAACGGGAAAGAGACCCAGTACTTC. It translates to CAISLNNNGKETQYF.

The V and J genes are TRBV5-1 and TRBJ1-3; 7 bases line up with TRBD1. V lost 2 bases, J lost 2 bases, and 7 bases stayed unmatched. The germline CDR1 and CDR2 sequences are SGHRS and YFSETQ. The CDR3 totals 16 residues. DNA for the CDR3: TGCGCCAGCAGCTTTAGCGGGACAGAAGCTGGAAACACCATATATTTT. Its protein product is CASSFSGTEAGNTIYF. Drawing the rest from reference TRBV5-1 and TRBJ1-3, the complete variable domain is KAGVTQTPRYLIKTRGQQVTLSCSPISGHRSVSWYQQTPGQGLQFLFEYFSETQRNKGNFPGRFSGRQFSNSRSEMNVSTLELGDSALYLCASSFSGTEAGNTIYFGEGSWLTVV.

The chain uses TRBV15 and TRBJ1-4; 8 bases agree with TRBD1. Germline V gene lookup returns CDR1 LNHNV and CDR2 YYDKDF (reference sequence). Trimming removed 5 bases from V and 5 bases from J; junction bases left unmatched: 4. The CDR3 totals 14 residues. CDR3 in DNA: TGTGCCACCAGCTTTCAGGGGGCAAATGAAAAACTGTTTTTT. Protein product: CATSFQGANEKLFF.

The count of this clone is one. This chain joins TRBV28 and TRBJ1-1; D gene unclear. Germline CDR1 and CDR2: MDHEN and SYDVKM. With 4 bases removed from V and 3 bases from J, the gap between germline ends came to 3 bases. The CDR3 has 11 residues. In DNA, the CDR3 is TGTGCCAGCAGTTCTTACACTGAAGCTTTCTTT. Its translation is CASSSYTEAFF.

This chain connects TRBV12-3 or TRBV12-4 to TRBJ1-6; D unresolved. V shed 7 bases and J shed 8 bases, with 9 bases lying between them. The CDR3 covers 12 residues. Written as DNA, the CDR3 is TGTGCCAGCACCTCGGGGTATTCACCCCTCCACTTT. It encodes CASTSGYSPLHF.

This clone was detected once. This chain connects TRBV19 to TRBJ1-5; D may be TRBD1 (6 bases). This CDR3 has 17 residues. V lost 6 bases to trimming and J lost 0 bases, with 18 bases between them. Per the germline V gene, CDR1 is LNHDA and CDR2 is SQIVND (reference sequence). CDR3 region: CASRKVPGANSNQPQHF. The CDR3 DNA reads TGTGCCAGTAGGAAAGTCCCAGGGGCAAATAGCAATCAGCCCCAGCATTTT.

J is TRBJ2-5 and V is TRBV11-2, with D maybe TRBD2 (6 bases). This CDR3 spans 16 amino acids. Trimming took off 1 base at V and 5 bases at J, with 17 bases between the two ends. Germline CDR1 reads SGHAT; CDR2 reads FQNNGV. The CDR3 reads CASSLAGKAGGETQYF. CDR3 coding DNA: TGTGCCAGCAGCTTAGCGGGCAAAGCAGGAGGGGAGACCCAGTACTTC.

This clone was detected once. The chain has TRBV9 and TRBJ2-3, with a weak D call TRBD2 (7 bases). Trimming removed 4 bases at V and 2 bases at J, with 17 bases between. The germline gives CDR1 SGDLS, CDR2 YYNGEE. The CDR3 totals 16 residues. DNA for the CDR3: TGTGCCAGCAGCCTAATGGCGGGGGCCGACACAGATACGCAGTATTTT. Translation: CASSLMAGADTDTQYF.

The genes are TRBV9 and TRBJ1-3; D uncertain. This CDR3 has 14 amino acids. Trimming removed 2 bases from V and 4 bases from J, with 10 bases in between. Germline CDR1 SGDLS, CDR2 YYNGEE. CDR3 DNA sequence: TGTGCCAGCAGCGTGGCGGCAGCAGGAAACACCATATATTTT. It specifies CASSVAAAGNTIYF.

The chain employs TRBV6-4 and TRBJ1-1; D is unclear. Per germline, CDR1 MRHNA and CDR2 SNTAGT. V lost 0 bases to trimming and J lost 0 bases, with 11 bases between them. The CDR3 runs to 16 residues. The CDR3 loop reads CASSDSYNTLNTEAFF. CDR3 DNA sequence: TGTGCCAGCAGTGACTCGTATAACACCCTGAACACTGAAGCTTTCTTT.

This clone was picked up a small number of times. The V call is TRBV28, the J call TRBJ2-2; 7 positions match TRBD1. CDR3 length: 15 residues. Germline CDR1 is MDHEN and CDR2 is SYDVKM. J gave up 13 bases and V 5 bases, and 16 bases lay outside the gene matches. CDR3 region: CASSPISRQGEGLFF. In DNA, the CDR3 is TGTGCCAGCAGTCCCATCTCCCGACAGGGAGAAGGGCTGTTTTTT.

The chain is built from TRBV4-3 and TRBJ2-2; TRBD2 agrees at 8 bases. J was trimmed by 2 bases and V by 3 bases; bases with no gene match: 8. The CDR3 contains 17 residues. Germline V lookup: CDR1 LGHNA, CDR2 YSLEER. In DNA form, the CDR3 reads TGCGCCAGCAGCCATCCCCGCGGGGGGAGAAACACCGGGGAGCTGTTTTTT. Protein sequence: CASSHPRGGRNTGELFF.

V and J are TRBV6-5 and TRBJ2-2; 7 nucleotides line up with TRBD2. CDR3 length: 15 amino acids. Germline trimming cut 6 bases from V and 1 base from J; bases unmatched to any gene: 5. CDR1 MNHEY and CDR2 SVGAGI come from the germline V gene. This CDR3 reads CASSLTGGNTGELFF. CDR3 nucleotides: TGTGCCAGCAGCCTCACGGGGGGGAACACCGGGGAGCTGTTTTTT.

The table lists this clone with a few counts. The rearrangement links TRBV7-3 to TRBJ2-2; no firm D call. The CDR3 runs to 16 residues. The germline V gene encodes CDR1 SGHTA and CDR2 FQGTGA. V was shortened by 1 base and J by 4 bases, with 13 bases between the two germline ends. The CDR3, as DNA: TGTGCCAGCAGCTTAAGTTGGCAGTCGGGCACCGGGGAGCTGTTTTTT. It translates to CASSLSWQSGTGELFF.

The chain is built from TRBV7-3 and TRBJ2-7; D perhaps matches TRBD2 (6 bases). The CDR3 is made up of 13 amino acids. Germline lookup yields CDR1 SGHTA and CDR2 FQGTGA. Trimming cost V 2 bases and J 5 bases, with 10 bases left between them. Here the CDR3 DNA reads TGTGCCAGCAGCTTACTTCGGGGGAACGAGCAGTACTTC. Its protein is CASSLLRGNEQYF.

This chain uses TRBV5-1 with TRBJ1-2; D possibly corresponds to TRBD1 (6 bases). In germline, CDR1 is SGHRS, CDR2 YFSETQ. The CDR3 is 15 residues long. V lost 7 bases and J lost 8, with 24 bases in between. The CDR3 DNA is TGCGCCAGCTCCCCAGTGACAGGCCGAAAGGGGGGCTACACCTTC. This encodes CASSPVTGRKGGYTF.

V usage is TRBV7-8 and J usage is TRBJ2-1, with 13 positions matching TRBD2. With V trimmed by 5 bases and J by 5 bases, 3 bases remained unmatched. Germline V lookup: CDR1 SGHVS, CDR2 FQNEAQ. CDR3 length: 15 amino acids. DNA of the CDR3: TGTGCCAGCAGCAGAGGGACTAGCGGGAACAATGAGCAGTTCTTC. Translation: CASSRGTSGNNEQFF.

The CDR3 DNA reads as TGTGCCAGCACCCACGACAGGGCTTCGCGCACTGAAGCTTTCTTT. It specifies CASTHDRASRTEAFF. V is TRBV28 and J is TRBJ1-1; 7 nucleotides line up with TRBD1. Germline loops: CDR1 MDHEN, CDR2 SYDVKM. Trimming cost V 7 bases and J 4 bases; bases outside gene matches: 12. The CDR3 runs to 15 residues.

This chain joins TRBV5-4 and TRBJ1-2; TRBD1 might be the D (6 bases). Trimming removed 4 bases at V and 5 bases at J, with 21 bases between. Germline CDR1 is SGHNT and CDR2 is YYREEE (reference sequence). This CDR3 is 16 amino acids long. CDR3 nucleotides: TGTGCCAGCAGCCTCCCGACAGGCACAATGGGGTATGGCTACACCTTC. Translation: CASSLPTGTMGYGYTF.

The chain has TRBV6-5 and TRBJ1-1, with 8 nucleotides matching TRBD1. With V trimmed by 8 bases and J by 5 bases, 4 bases remained unmatched. The germline V gene has CDR1 MNHEY and CDR2 SVGAGI. The CDR3 sequence is 12 residues long. DNA for the CDR3: TGTGCCAGCGGCAGGGGGCATACTGAAGCTTTCTTT. Its translation is CASGRGHTEAFF.

The rearrangement uses TRBV9 and TRBJ1-1; D is perhaps TRBD1 (6 bases). The V and J ends lost 0 bases and 0 bases respectively, with 9 bases between them. CDR3 length: 15 residues. Germline values: CDR1 SGDLS, CDR2 YYNGEE. The CDR3 DNA sequence: TGTGCCAGCAGCGTAGTAGGACAGTTGAACACTGAAGCTTTCTTT. Amino acids: CASSVVGQLNTEAFF.